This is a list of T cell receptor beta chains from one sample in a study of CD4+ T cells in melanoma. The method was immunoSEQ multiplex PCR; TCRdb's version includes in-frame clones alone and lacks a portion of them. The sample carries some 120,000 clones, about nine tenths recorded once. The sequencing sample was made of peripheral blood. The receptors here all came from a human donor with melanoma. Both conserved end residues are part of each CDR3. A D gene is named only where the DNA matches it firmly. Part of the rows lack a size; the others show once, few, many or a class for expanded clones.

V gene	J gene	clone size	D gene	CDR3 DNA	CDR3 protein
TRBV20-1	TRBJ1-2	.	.	TGCAGTCTCGGGGGGTACTATGGCTACACCTTC	CSLGGYYGYTF
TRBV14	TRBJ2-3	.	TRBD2	TGTGCCAGCAGTCTGCTAGCGGGGGGGCCGTATACGCAGTATTTT	CASSLLAGGPYTQYF
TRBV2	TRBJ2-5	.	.	TGTGCCAGCAGTGGGGGCCCCTTGACCCAGTACTTC	CASSGGPLTQYF
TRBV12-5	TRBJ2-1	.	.	TGTGCTAGTGGTTTAGGGGACAACATACTCGATGAGCAGTTCTTC	CASGLGDNILDEQFF
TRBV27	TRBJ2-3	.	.	TGTGCCAGTAGCCGTGGGGGGCGAGGCACAGATACGCAGTATTTT	CASSRGGRGTDTQYF
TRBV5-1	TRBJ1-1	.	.	TGCGCCAGCAGCTTGGAGGGGCGGAACACTGAAGCTTTCTTT	CASSLEGRNTEAFF
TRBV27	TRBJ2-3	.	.	TGTGCCAGCAGTTGGCAGGGCGGTACAGATACGCAGTATTTT	CASSWQGGTDTQYF
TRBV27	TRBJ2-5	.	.	TGTGCCAGCAGTTTGAGGTCGGCGGGACAGACCCAGTACTTC	CASSLRSAGQTQYF
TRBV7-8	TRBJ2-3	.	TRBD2	TGTGCCAGCAGCTTAGGCGGGGGGACCTTCGGTACGCAGTATTTT	CASSLGGGTFGTQYF
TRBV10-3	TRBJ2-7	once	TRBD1	TGTGCCATCAGTGAGTCTTGGACAGGGATTCTGCAGTACTTC	CAISESWTGILQYF
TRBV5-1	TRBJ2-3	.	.	TGCGCCAGCAGCTGGGGGGACGGTGGGGATACGCAGTATTTT	CASSWGDGGDTQYF
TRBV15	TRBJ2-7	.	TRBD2	TGTGCCACCAGCAGAGATGGTCCGGGAGGAGTCTACGAGCAGTACTTC	CATSRDGPGGVYEQYF
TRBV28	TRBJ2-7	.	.	TGTGCCAGCAGTTCCAGCTCCTACGAGCAGTACTTC	CASSSSSYEQYF
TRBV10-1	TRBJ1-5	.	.	TGCGCCAGCAGTGAGGGAGGCTGTCGGCCCCAGCATTTT	CASSEGGCRPQHF
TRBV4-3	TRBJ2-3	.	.	TGCGCCAGCAGCCAACTCATTGATAGCACAGATACGCAGTATTTT	CASSQLIDSTDTQYF
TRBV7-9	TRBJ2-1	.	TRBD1	TGTGCCAGCAGCTCCTGGGACAGGGAGAAAAATGAGCAGTTCTTC	CASSSWDREKNEQFF
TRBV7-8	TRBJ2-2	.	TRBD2	TGTGCCAGCAGCTTACTAGTGGGAGGGAGAACCGGGGAGCTGTTTTTT	CASSLLVGGRTGELFF
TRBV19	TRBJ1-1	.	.	TGTGCCAGTCCCCCGCCGGGGAGCATCCGGAACACTGAAGCTTTCTTT	CASPPPGSIRNTEAFF
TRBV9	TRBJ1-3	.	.	TGTGCCAGCAGCGTTCTTGGAGTCTCTGGAAACACCATATATTTT	CASSVLGVSGNTIYF
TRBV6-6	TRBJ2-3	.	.	TGTGCCAGCACTCGGGATTCTAGCACAGATACGCAGTATTTT	CASTRDSSTDTQYF
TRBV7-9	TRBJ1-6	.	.	TGTGCCAGCAGCTTAGAACTAAATTCACCCCTCCACTTT	CASSLELNSPLHF
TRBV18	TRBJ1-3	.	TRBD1	TGTGCCAGCTCACCACCCAATCCCCTTCGACAGGGTCTTAGCTCTGGAAACACCATATATTTT	CASSPPNPLRQGLSSGNTIYF
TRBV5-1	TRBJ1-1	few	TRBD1	TGCGCCAGCAGCTCAAACAGGGGACTGGACACTGAAGCTTTCTTT	CASSSNRGLDTEAFF
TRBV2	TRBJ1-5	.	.	TGTGCCAGCAGTGGGGCGCAAAATCAGCCCCAGCATTTT	CASSGAQNQPQHF
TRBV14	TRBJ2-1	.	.	TGTGCCAGCAGCCAAGCGGGGGATGAGCAGTTCTTC	CASSQAGDEQFF
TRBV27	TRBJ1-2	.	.	TGTGCCAGCAGTTTATACCGTACAGGGATAGACTATGGCTACACCTTC	CASSLYRTGIDYGYTF
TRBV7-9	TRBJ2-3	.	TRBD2	TGTGCCAGCAGCTTAGCTCTACTAGCGGGAGGGATTGAGACAGATACGCAGTATTTT	CASSLALLAGGIETDTQYF
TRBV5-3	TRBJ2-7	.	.	TGTGCCAGAAGCCCTAGCACCCACTACGAGCAGTACTTC	CARSPSTHYEQYF
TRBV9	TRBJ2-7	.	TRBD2	TGTGCCAGCAGCCCCCGGACTAGCGGGACCTACGAGCAGTACTTC	CASSPRTSGTYEQYF
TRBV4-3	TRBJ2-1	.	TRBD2	TGCGCCAGCAGCCAAGACCGGGGAGGGGACAATGAGCAGTTCTTC	CASSQDRGGDNEQFF